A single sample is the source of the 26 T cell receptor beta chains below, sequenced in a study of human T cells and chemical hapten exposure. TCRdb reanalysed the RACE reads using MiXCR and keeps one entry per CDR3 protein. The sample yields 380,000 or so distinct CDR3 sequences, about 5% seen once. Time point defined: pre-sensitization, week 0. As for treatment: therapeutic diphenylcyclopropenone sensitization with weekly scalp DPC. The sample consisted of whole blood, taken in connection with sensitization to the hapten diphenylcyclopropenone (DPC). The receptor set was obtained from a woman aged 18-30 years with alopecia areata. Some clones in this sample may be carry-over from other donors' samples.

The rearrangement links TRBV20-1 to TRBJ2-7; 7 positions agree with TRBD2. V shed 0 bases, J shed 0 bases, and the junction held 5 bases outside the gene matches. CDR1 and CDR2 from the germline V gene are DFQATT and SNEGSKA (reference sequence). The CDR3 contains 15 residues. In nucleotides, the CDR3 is TGCAGTGCTAGAGATTGGGGGGGGAACTCCTACGAGCAGTACTTC. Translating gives CSARDWGGNSYEQYF.

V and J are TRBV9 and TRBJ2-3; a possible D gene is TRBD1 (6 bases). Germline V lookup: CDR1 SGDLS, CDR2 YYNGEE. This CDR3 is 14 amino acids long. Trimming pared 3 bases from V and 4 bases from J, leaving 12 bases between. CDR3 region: CASSAGTFPDTQYF. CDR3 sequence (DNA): TGTGCCAGCAGCGCCGGGACATTCCCAGATACGCAGTATTTT.

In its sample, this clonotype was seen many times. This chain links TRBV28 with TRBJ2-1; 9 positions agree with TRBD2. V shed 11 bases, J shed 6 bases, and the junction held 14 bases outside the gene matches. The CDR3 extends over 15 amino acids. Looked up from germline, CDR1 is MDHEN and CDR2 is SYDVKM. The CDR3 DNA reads TGTGCCGCCAACGCCGGCGGGGGGGCGGTCAATGAGCAGTTCTTC. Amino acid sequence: CAANAGGGAVNEQFF.

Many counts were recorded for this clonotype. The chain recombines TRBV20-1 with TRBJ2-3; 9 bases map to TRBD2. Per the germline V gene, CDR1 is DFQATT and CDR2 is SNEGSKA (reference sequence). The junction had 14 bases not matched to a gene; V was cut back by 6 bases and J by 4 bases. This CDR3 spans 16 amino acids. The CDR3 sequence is CSALGPAGGKADTQYF. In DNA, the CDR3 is TGCAGTGCCCTAGGGCCAGCGGGGGGTAAGGCAGATACGCAGTATTTT.

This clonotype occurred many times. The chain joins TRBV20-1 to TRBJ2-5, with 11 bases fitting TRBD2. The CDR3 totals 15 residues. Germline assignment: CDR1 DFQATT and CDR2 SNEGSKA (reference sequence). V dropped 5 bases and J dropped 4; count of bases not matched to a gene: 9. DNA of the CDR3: TGCAGTGCTCGACGGGGGACTAGCGGATTAGAGACCCAGTACTTC. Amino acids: CSARRGTSGLETQYF.

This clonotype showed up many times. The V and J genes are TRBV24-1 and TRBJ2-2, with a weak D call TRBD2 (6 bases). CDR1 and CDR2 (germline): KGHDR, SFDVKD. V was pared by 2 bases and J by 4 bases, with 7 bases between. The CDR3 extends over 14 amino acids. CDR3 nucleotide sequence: TGTGCCACCAGTGATTGGGAGGTCACCGGGGAGCTGTTTTTT. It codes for CATSDWEVTGELFF.

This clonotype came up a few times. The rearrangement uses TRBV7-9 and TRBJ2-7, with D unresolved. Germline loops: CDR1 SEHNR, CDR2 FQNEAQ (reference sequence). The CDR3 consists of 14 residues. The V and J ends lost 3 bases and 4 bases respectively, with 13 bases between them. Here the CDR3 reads CASSFATSNYEQYF. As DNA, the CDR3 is TGTGCCAGCAGCTTTGCAACCTCCAATTACGAGCAGTACTTC. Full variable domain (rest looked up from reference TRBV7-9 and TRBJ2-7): DTGVSQNPRHKITKRGQNVTFRCDPISEHNRLYWYRQTLGQGPEFLTYFQNEAQLEKSRLLSDRFSAERPKGSFSTLEIQRTEQGDSAMYLCASSFATSNYEQYFGPGTRLTVT.

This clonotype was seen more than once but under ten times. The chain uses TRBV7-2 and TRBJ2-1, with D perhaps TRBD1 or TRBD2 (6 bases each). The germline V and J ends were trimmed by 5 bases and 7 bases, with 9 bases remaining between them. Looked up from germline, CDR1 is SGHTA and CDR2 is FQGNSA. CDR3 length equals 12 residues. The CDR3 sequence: CASSRGPNEQFF. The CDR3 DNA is TGTGCCAGCAGCCGGGGGCCGAATGAGCAGTTCTTC.

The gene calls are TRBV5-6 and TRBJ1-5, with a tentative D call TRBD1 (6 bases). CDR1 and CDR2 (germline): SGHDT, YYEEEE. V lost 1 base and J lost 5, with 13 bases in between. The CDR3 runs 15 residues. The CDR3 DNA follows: TGTGCCAGCAGCTTGAAGGGGGGATACTATCAGCCCCAGCATTTT. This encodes CASSLKGGYYQPQHF.

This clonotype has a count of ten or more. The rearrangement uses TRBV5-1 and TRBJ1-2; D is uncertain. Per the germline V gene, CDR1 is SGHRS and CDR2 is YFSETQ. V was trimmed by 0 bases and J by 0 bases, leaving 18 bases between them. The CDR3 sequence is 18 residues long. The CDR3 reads CASSLDLIGRRTNYGYTF. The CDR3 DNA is TGCGCCAGCAGCTTGGATTTGATAGGGAGAAGAACTAACTATGGCTACACCTTC.

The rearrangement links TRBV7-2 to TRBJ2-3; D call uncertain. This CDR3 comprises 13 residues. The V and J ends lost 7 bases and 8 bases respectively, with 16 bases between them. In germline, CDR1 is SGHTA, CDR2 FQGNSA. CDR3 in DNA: TGTGCCAGCACCATTGGTCCCCTCGGTACGCAGTATTTT. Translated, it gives CASTIGPLGTQYF.

The CDR3 sequence is CASSLAPSRTEAFF. DNA of the CDR3: TGTGCCAGCAGCTTAGCACCAAGTCGGACTGAAGCTTTCTTT. The J gene is TRBJ1-1, the V gene TRBV7-2; D unresolved. The germline V gene has CDR1 SGHTA and CDR2 FQGNSA. V was clipped by 0 bases and J by 5 bases, with 10 bases between them. The CDR3 is 14 residues long.

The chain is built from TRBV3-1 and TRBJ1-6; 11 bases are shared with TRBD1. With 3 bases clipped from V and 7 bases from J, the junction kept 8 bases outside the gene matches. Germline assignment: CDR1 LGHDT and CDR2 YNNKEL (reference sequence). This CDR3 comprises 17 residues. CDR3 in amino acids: CASSQAGTGGINSPLHF. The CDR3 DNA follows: TGTGCCAGCAGCCAGGCCGGGACAGGGGGAATAAATTCACCCCTCCACTTT.

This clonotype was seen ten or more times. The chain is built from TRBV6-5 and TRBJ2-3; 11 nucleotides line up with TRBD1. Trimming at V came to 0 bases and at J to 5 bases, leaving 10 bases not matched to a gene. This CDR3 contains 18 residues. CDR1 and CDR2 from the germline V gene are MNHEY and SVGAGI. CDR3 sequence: CASSYSTEPGQGGDTQYF. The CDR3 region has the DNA TGTGCCAGCAGTTACTCGACGGAGCCGGGACAGGGGGGAGATACGCAGTATTTT.

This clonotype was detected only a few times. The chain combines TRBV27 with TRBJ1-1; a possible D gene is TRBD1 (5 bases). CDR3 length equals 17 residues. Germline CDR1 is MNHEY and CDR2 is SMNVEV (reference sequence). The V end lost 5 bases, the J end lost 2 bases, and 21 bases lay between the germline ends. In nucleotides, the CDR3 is TGTGCCAGCAGTCCAACGACAGTCCAGGGCCTAAACACTGAAGCTTTCTTT. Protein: CASSPTTVQGLNTEAFF.

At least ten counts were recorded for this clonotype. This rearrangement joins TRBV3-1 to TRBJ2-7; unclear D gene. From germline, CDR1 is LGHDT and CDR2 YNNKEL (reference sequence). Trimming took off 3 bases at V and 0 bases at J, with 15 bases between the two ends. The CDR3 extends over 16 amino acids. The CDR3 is CASSQMPAPASYEQYF. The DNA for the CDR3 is TGTGCCAGCAGCCAGATGCCGGCACCAGCCTCCTACGAGCAGTACTTC.

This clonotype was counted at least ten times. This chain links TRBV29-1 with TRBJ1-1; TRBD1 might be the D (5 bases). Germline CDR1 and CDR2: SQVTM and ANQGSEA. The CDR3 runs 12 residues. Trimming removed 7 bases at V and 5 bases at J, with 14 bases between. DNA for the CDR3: TGCAGCGCCCTTCCAGGGAGGACTGAAGCTTTCTTT. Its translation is CSALPGRTEAFF.

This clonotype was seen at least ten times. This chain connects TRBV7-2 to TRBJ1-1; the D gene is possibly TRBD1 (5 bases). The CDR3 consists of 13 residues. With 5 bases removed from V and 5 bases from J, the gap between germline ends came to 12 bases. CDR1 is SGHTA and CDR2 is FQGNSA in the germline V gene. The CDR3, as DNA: TGTGCCAGCAGCCCGGCCAGGGTAACTGAAGCTTTCTTT. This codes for CASSPARVTEAFF.

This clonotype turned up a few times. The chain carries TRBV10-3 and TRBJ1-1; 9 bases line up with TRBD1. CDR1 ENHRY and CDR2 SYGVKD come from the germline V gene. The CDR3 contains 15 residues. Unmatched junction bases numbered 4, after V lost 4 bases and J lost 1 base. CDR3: CAISGGQGTNTEAFF. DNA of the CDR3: TGTGCCATCAGTGGGGGACAGGGCACGAACACTGAAGCTTTCTTT.

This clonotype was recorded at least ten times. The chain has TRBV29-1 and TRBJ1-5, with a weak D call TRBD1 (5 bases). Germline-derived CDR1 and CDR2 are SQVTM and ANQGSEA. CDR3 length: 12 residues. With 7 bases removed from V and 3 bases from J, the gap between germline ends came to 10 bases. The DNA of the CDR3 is TGCAGCGCTGGGACCCTCAATCAGCCCCAGCATTTT. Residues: CSAGTLNQPQHF.

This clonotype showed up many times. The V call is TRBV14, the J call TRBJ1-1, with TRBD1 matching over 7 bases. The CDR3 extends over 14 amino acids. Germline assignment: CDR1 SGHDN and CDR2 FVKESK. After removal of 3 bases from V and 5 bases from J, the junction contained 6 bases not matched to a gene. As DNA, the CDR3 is TGTGCCAGCAGCCAGTTCAGGGGGTGGACTGAAGCTTTCTTT. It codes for CASSQFRGWTEAFF.

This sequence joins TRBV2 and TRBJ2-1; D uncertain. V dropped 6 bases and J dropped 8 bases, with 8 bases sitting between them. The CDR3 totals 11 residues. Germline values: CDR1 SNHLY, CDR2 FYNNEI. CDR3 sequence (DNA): TGTGCCAGCAGGGTGGCGGATGAGCAGTTCTTC. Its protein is CASRVADEQFF.

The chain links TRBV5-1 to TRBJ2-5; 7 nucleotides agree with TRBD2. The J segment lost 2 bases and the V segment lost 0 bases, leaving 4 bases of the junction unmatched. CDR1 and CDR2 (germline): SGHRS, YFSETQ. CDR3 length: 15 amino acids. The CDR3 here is CASSLGGGQQETQYF. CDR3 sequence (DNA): TGCGCCAGCAGCTTGGGCGGGGGTCAACAAGAGACCCAGTACTTC.

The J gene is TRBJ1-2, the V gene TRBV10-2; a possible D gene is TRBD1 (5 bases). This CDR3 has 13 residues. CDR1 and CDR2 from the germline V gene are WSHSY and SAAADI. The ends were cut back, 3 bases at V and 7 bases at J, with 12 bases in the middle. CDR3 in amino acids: CASSDKSRAGYTF. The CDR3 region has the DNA TGCGCCAGCAGTGATAAGTCCAGGGCTGGCTACACCTTC.

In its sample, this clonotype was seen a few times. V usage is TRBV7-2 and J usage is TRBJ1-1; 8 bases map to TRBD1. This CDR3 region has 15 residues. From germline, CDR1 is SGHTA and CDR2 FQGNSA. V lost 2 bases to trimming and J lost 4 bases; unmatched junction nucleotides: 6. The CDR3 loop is CASSLRGQVGTEAFF. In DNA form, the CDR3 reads TGTGCCAGCAGCTTACGGGGACAGGTCGGCACTGAAGCTTTCTTT. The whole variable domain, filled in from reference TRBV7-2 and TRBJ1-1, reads GAGVSQSPSNKVTEKGKDVELRCDPISGHTALYWYRQSLGQGLEFLIYFQGNSAPDKSGLPSDRFSAERTGGSVSTLTIQRTQQEDSAVYLCASSLRGQVGTEAFFGQGTRLTVV.

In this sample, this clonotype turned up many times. CDR3 DNA: TGCAGTGCTAGAAAACAGGGCCAGAGCTCCTATAATTCACCCCTCCACTTT. It encodes CSARKQGQSSYNSPLHF. V is TRBV20-1 and J is TRBJ1-6; a weak D match, TRBD1 (6 bases). CDR1 and CDR2 (germline): DFQATT, SNEGSKA (reference sequence). The V end was cut by 2 bases, the J end by 0 bases, with 14 bases between. The CDR3 has 17 residues.